This T cell receptor beta chain was recovered during a study of T cells in Graves' hyperthyroidism and ophthalmopathy. As for the study in general: Specimen type is peripheral blood, collected at initial diagnosis prior to any treatment. Study observations and caveats: A median around 6.8 months before onset, the model predicted ophthalmopathy.

In its sample, this clonotype was seen a few times. Its antigen is unknown. CDR1 is SGHRS and CDR2 is YFSETQ in the germline V gene. The CDR3 covers 16 residues. With 4 bases clipped from V and 4 bases from J, the junction kept 8 bases outside the gene matches. RNA transcripts provided the source from which TCR beta CDR3 regions were amplified. The HTBI primer set served for first-round RT-PCR of the TCR CDR3. TCRdb itself ran the multiplex PCR reads through MiXCR, one entry per CDR3 protein. The table includes roughly 300,000 distinct CDR3 sequences, around 20% detected once. Patients between 18 and 65 years old had hyperthyroidism, newly diagnosed and lasting under 2 months.

The sample was blood. The sequence derives from a woman in her 50s with Graves' hyperthyroidism. The chain is built from TRBV5-1 and TRBJ2-1; TRBD2 aligns across 10 bases. The CDR3 nucleotides read TGCGCCAGCAGCCTTATTGGGACTAGCGTGTACAATGAGCAGTTCTTC. Encoded protein: CASSLIGTSVYNEQFF.